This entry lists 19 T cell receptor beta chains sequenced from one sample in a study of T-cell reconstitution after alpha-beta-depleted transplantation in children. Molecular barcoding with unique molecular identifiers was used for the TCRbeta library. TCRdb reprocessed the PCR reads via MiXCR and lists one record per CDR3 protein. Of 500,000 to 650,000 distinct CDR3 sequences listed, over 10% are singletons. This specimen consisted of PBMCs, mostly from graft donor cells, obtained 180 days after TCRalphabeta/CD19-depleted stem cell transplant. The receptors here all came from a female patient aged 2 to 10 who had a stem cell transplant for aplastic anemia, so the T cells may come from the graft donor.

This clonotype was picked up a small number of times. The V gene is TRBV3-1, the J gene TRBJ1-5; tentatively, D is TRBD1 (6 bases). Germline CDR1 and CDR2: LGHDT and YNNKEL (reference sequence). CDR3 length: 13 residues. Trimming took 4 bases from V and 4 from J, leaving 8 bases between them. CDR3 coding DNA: TGTGCCAGCAGCCGACAGGAGAATCAGCCCCAGCATTTT. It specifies CASSRQENQPQHF. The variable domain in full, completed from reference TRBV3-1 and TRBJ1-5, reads DTAVSQTPKYLVTQMGNDKSIKCEQNLGHDTMYWYKQDSKKFLKIMFSYNNKELIINETVPNRFSPKSPDKAHLNLHINSLELGDSAVYFCASSRQENQPQHFGDGTRLSIL.

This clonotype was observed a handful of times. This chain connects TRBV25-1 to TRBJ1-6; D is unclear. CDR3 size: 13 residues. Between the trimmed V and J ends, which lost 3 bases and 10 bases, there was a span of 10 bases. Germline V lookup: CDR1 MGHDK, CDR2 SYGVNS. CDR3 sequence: CASSELGGSPLHF. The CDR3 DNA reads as TGTGCCAGCAGTGAGCTGGGAGGCTCACCCCTCCACTTT.

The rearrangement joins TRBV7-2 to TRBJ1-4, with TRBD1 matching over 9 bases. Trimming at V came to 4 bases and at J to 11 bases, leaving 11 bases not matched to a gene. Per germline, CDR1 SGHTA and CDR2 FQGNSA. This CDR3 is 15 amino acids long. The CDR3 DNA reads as TGTGCCAGCAGCTCCTTTGGGGACAGGGCGGTTAAACTGTTTTTT. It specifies CASSSFGDRAVKLFF.

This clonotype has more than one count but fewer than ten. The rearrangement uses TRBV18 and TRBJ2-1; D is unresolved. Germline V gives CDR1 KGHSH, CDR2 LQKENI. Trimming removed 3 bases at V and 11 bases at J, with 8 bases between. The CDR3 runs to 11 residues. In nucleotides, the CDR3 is TGTGCCAGCTCACCCCTTCCAAAGCAGTTCTTC. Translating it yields CASSPLPKQFF.

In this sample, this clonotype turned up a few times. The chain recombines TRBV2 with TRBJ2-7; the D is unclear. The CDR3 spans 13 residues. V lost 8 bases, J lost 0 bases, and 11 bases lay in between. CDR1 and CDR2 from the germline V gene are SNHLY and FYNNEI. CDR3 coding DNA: TGTGCCAGCCGCTATCAGAGCTCCTACGAGCAGTACGTC. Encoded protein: CASRYQSSYEQYV.

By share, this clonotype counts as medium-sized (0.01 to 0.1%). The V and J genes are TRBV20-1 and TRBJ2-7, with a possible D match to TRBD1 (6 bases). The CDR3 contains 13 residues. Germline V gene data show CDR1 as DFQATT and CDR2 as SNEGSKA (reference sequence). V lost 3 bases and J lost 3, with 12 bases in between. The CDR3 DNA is TGCAGTGCTAGTGGGGGACACGTCTACGAGCAGTACTTC. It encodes CSASGGHVYEQYF.

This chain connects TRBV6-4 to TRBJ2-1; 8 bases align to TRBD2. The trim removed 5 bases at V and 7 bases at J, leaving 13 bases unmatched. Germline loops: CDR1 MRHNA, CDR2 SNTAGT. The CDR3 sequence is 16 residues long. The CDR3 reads CASSQNLAGLWNEQFF. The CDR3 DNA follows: TGTGCCAGCAGTCAAAACTTAGCGGGACTTTGGAATGAGCAGTTCTTC.

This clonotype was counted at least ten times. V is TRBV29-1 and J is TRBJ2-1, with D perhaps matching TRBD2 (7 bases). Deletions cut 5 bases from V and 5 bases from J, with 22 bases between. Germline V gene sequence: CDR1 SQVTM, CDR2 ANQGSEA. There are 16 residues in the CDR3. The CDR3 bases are TGCAGCGTTACAGGGATGAACAGCGGGGCCCACAATGAGCAGTTCTTC. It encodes CSVTGMNSGAHNEQFF.

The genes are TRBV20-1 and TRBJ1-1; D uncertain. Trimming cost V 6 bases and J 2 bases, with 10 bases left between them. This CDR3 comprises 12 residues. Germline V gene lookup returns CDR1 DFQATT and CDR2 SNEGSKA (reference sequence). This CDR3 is CSARVRNTEAFF. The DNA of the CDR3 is TGCAGTGCGAGGGTTCGAAACACTGAAGCTTTCTTT.

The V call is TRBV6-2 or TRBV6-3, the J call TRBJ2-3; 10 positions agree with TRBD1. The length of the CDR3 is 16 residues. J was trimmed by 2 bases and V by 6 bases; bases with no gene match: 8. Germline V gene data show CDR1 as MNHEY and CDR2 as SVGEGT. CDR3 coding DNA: TGTGCCAGCAGACAACGACAGGGGGCCCACACAGATACGCAGTATTTT. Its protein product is CASRQRQGAHTDTQYF.

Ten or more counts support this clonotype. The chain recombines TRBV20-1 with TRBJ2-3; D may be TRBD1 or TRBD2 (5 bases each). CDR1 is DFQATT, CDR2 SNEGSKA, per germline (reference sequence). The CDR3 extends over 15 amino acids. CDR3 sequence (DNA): TGCAGCACACCCTCGGCGGGTGGGGCCCCAGATACGCAGTATTTT. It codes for CSTPSAGGAPDTQYF.

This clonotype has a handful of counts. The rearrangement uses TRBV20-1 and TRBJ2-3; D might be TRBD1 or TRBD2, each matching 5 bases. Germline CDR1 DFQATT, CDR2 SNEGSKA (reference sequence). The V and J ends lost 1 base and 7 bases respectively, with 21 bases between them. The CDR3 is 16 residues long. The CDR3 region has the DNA TGCAGTGCTAGAGTCCGTCGGACAACGGGACCTTATACGCAGTATTTT. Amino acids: CSARVRRTTGPYTQYF.

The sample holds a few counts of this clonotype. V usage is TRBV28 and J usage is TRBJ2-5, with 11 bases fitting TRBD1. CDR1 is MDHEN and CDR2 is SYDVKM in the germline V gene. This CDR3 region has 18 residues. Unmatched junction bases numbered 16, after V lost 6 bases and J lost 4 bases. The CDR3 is CASSLAISRDRGGETQYF. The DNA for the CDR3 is TGTGCCAGCAGCCTTGCGATCTCCCGGGACAGGGGGGGAGAGACCCAGTACTTC.

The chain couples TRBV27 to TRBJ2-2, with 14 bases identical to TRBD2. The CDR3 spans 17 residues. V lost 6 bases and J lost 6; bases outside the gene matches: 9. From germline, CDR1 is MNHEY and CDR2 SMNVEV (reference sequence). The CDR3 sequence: CASSLTSGRAIAGELFF. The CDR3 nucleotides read TGTGCCAGCAGCCTGACTAGCGGGAGGGCCATTGCCGGGGAGCTGTTTTTT.

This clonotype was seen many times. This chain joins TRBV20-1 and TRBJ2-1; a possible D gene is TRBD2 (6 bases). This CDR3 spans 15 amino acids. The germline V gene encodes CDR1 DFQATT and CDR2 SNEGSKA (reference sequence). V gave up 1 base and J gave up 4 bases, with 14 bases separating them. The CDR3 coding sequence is TGCAGTGCTAGAGTACGCGGGGACGGGTACAATGAGCAGTTCTTC. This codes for CSARVRGDGYNEQFF.

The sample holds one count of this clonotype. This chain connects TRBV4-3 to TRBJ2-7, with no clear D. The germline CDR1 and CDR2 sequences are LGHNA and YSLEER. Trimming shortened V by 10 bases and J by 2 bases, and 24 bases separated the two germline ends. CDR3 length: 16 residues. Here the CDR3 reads CANSRRPGNKAYEQYV. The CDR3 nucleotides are TGCGCCAACTCGAGACGTCCTGGAAATAAAGCCTACGAGCAGTACGTC.

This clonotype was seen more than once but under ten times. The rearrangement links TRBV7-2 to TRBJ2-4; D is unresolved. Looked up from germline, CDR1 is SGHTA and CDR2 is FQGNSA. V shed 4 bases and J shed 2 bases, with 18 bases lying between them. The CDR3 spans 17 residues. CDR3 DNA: TGTGCCAGCAGCTCCCAACCGTGGACGCCATCCAAAAACATTCAGTACTTC. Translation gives CASSSQPWTPSKNIQYF.

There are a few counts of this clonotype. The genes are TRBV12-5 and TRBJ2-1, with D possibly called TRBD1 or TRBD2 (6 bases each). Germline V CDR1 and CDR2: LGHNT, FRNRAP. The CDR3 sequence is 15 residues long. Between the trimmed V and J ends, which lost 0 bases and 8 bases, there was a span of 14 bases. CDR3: CASGLVLRGRDEQFF. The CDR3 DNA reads TGTGCTAGTGGTTTGGTACTTCGGGGGCGGGATGAGCAGTTCTTC.

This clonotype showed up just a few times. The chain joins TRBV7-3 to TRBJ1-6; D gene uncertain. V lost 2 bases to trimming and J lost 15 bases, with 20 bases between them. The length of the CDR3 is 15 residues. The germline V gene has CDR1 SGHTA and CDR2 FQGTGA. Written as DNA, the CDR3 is TGTGCCAGCAGCTTATTGGGCCTGACCAATTCGAGCCTCCACTTT. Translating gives CASSLLGLTNSSLHF.